A selection of T cell receptor beta chains follows, all from one sample in a study of blood T cell repertoires in COVID-19. TCRdb's table, derived via immunoSEQ multiplex PCR, lists solely in-frame clones and lacks some. In the table there are about 230,000 clones, over 80% of which are singletons. The sample was peripheral blood. The source of these receptors is a man aged 35 to 55 with acute or convalescent COVID-19. Both conserved end residues are part of each CDR3. Each record gives: clone size, D gene, V gene, J gene, CDR3 DNA, CDR3 protein. The D gene is left open where the match is weak. Clone size is shown for a subset of rows, as once, few, many or a class of expanded clone.

clone_size: few; d_call: NA; v_call: TRBV5-5; j_call: TRBJ2-5; cdr3_nt: TGTGCCAGCAGTTCGTTCCAGGGGCGGGGGGAGACCCAGTACTTC; cdr3_aa: CASSSFQGRGETQYF
clone_size: NA; d_call: TRBD1; v_call: TRBV6-5; j_call: TRBJ1-6; cdr3_nt: TGTGCCAGCAGTACCAGACAGGGAACACCCCTCCACTTT; cdr3_aa: CASSTRQGTPLHF
clone_size: NA; d_call: NA; v_call: TRBV28; j_call: TRBJ2-7; cdr3_nt: TGTGCCAGCAGTTTATCAGGGTTTAACGAGCAGTACTTC; cdr3_aa: CASSLSGFNEQYF
clone_size: once; d_call: NA; v_call: TRBV24-1; j_call: TRBJ2-1; cdr3_nt: TGTGCCACCAGTGCCGTGGGGGACTCGGCCCATGAGCAGTTCTTC; cdr3_aa: CATSAVGDSAHEQFF
clone_size: NA; d_call: NA; v_call: TRBV7-2; j_call: TRBJ1-5; cdr3_nt: TGTGCCAGCAGCAAAGAAGTGGACAGGCCCCAGCATTTT; cdr3_aa: CASSKEVDRPQHF
clone_size: NA; d_call: NA; v_call: TRBV18; j_call: TRBJ1-4; cdr3_nt: TGTGCCAGCTCACCACTGGGGGGTGGCGAAAAACTGTTTTTT; cdr3_aa: CASSPLGGGEKLFF
clone_size: NA; d_call: TRBD1; v_call: TRBV5-1; j_call: TRBJ1-5; cdr3_nt: TGCGCCAGCAGCTTGGCAGGGGGCAACAATCAGCCCCAGCATTTT; cdr3_aa: CASSLAGGNNQPQHF
clone_size: NA; d_call: TRBD1; v_call: TRBV5-1; j_call: TRBJ2-7; cdr3_nt: TGCGCCAGCAGCTTGGAAGGGACAGGGTCCCCCTACGAGCAGTACTTC; cdr3_aa: CASSLEGTGSPYEQYF
clone_size: NA; d_call: TRBD1; v_call: TRBV25-1; j_call: TRBJ2-1; cdr3_nt: TGTGCCAGCAGTTCGGGACAGGGTATGGATGAGCAGTTCTTC; cdr3_aa: CASSSGQGMDEQFF
clone_size: NA; d_call: NA; v_call: TRBV5-8; j_call: TRBJ1-5; cdr3_nt: TGTGCCAGCAGCCCACCACTAACAGGGTTGGTTAATCAGCCCCAGCATTTT; cdr3_aa: CASSPPLTGLVNQPQHF
clone_size: NA; d_call: NA; v_call: TRBV3-1/TRBV3-2; j_call: TRBJ1-3; cdr3_nt: TGTGCCAGCAGCCAAGAGTTGGTTCCCGTGACAGCCGCTGGAAACACCATATATTTT; cdr3_aa: CASSQELVPVTAAGNTIYF
clone_size: NA; d_call: TRBD1; v_call: TRBV18; j_call: TRBJ1-4; cdr3_nt: TGTGCCAGCTCACGACAGGGATCTAATGAAAAACTGTTTTTT; cdr3_aa: CASSRQGSNEKLFF
clone_size: NA; d_call: NA; v_call: TRBV6-5; j_call: TRBJ2-7; cdr3_nt: TGTGCCAGCAGTTCCCCAAGCGGAAGCTCCTACGAGCAGTACTTC; cdr3_aa: CASSSPSGSSYEQYF
clone_size: NA; d_call: NA; v_call: TRBV4-2; j_call: TRBJ2-7; cdr3_nt: TGTGCCAGCAGCCAATCCTCAGACTACGAGCAGTACTTC; cdr3_aa: CASSQSSDYEQYF
clone_size: NA; d_call: NA; v_call: TRBV6-6; j_call: TRBJ2-7; cdr3_nt: TGTGCCAGCAGTTACTCATCCCTAGCAGACTACGAGCAGTACTTC; cdr3_aa: CASSYSSLADYEQYF
clone_size: NA; d_call: NA; v_call: TRBV7-9; j_call: TRBJ2-5; cdr3_nt: TGTGCCAGCAGCTTAGCGCAGGGTATTCAAGAGACCCAGTACTTC; cdr3_aa: CASSLAQGIQETQYF
clone_size: few; d_call: NA; v_call: TRBV19; j_call: TRBJ1-6; cdr3_nt: TGTGCCAGTTTGGACGGAACAAGGGGTAATTCACCCCTCCACTTT; cdr3_aa: CASLDGTRGNSPLHF
clone_size: NA; d_call: TRBD1; v_call: TRBV11-2; j_call: TRBJ1-5; cdr3_nt: TGTGCCAGCAGCTTAGATCGTACAGGGGTCGGCAATCAGCCCCAGCATTTT; cdr3_aa: CASSLDRTGVGNQPQHF
clone_size: NA; d_call: TRBD1; v_call: TRBV27; j_call: TRBJ1-5; cdr3_nt: TGTGCCAGCAGCTATAACAGGGGTAGTCAGCCCCAGCATTTT; cdr3_aa: CASSYNRGSQPQHF
clone_size: NA; d_call: TRBD2; v_call: TRBV6-2/TRBV6-3; j_call: TRBJ2-7; cdr3_nt: TGTGCCAGCAGTAGGGTCGCTAGCGGGAGGTACGAGCAGTACTTC; cdr3_aa: CASSRVASGRYEQYF
clone_size: once; d_call: TRBD2; v_call: TRBV4-2; j_call: TRBJ2-7; cdr3_nt: TGTGCCAGCAGCCTAACCGGGACTAGCTACGAGCAGTACTTC; cdr3_aa: CASSLTGTSYEQYF
clone_size: NA; d_call: TRBD2; v_call: TRBV19; j_call: TRBJ2-3; cdr3_nt: TGTGCCAGTAGTATCGCCGAGTTTAGCGGGAGCACAGATACGCAGTATTTT; cdr3_aa: CASSIAEFSGSTDTQYF
clone_size: NA; d_call: NA; v_call: TRBV19; j_call: TRBJ2-3; cdr3_nt: TGTGCCAGTAGTAGGCCAGGGACAGATACGCAGTATTTT; cdr3_aa: CASSRPGTDTQYF
clone_size: NA; d_call: TRBD1; v_call: TRBV5-1; j_call: TRBJ1-3; cdr3_nt: TGCGCCAGCAGCCTGCGGACAGGGCCCAACTCTGGAAACACCATATATTTT; cdr3_aa: CASSLRTGPNSGNTIYF
clone_size: NA; d_call: NA; v_call: TRBV15; j_call: TRBJ2-1; cdr3_nt: TGTGCCACCACCCAGGGGCGAGAGTACAATGAGCAGTTCTTC; cdr3_aa: CATTQGREYNEQFF
clone_size: NA; d_call: NA; v_call: TRBV6-5; j_call: TRBJ2-3; cdr3_nt: TGTGCCAGCGGGCCAAGGGGAGATACGCAGTATTTT; cdr3_aa: CASGPRGDTQYF
clone_size: NA; d_call: NA; v_call: TRBV6-5; j_call: TRBJ2-7; cdr3_nt: TGTGCCAGCAGTTACCGGGACACCTCCTACGAGCAGTACTTC; cdr3_aa: CASSYRDTSYEQYF
clone_size: NA; d_call: NA; v_call: TRBV7-2; j_call: TRBJ1-3; cdr3_nt: TGTGCCAGCAGCTTGCCTAAAGGAAACACCATATATTTT; cdr3_aa: CASSLPKGNTIYF
clone_size: NA; d_call: NA; v_call: TRBV30; j_call: TRBJ1-4; cdr3_nt: TGTGCCTGGAGGGGGGGTTCTAATGAAAAACTGTTTTTT; cdr3_aa: CAWRGGSNEKLFF
clone_size: NA; d_call: NA; v_call: TRBV18; j_call: TRBJ1-1; cdr3_nt: TGTGCCAGCTCGCTTAGGGGGAGGGAGACTGAAGCTTTCTTT; cdr3_aa: CASSLRGRETEAFF
clone_size: few; d_call: NA; v_call: TRBV3-1/TRBV3-2; j_call: TRBJ2-1; cdr3_nt: TGTGCCAGCAGCCGTACTAACAATGAGCAGTTCTTC; cdr3_aa: CASSRTNNEQFF
clone_size: NA; d_call: TRBD1; v_call: TRBV6-6; j_call: TRBJ1-4; cdr3_nt: TGTGCCAGCAGTCCGCCGGGACAGGGGGTAGGAGCTAATGAAAAACTGTTTTTT; cdr3_aa: CASSPPGQGVGANEKLFF
clone_size: NA; d_call: TRBD1; v_call: TRBV30; j_call: TRBJ1-1; cdr3_nt: TGTGCCTGGAGTGTCCGGACAGGCACTGAAGCTTTCTTT; cdr3_aa: CAWSVRTGTEAFF
clone_size: NA; d_call: NA; v_call: TRBV12-3/TRBV12-4; j_call: TRBJ2-2; cdr3_nt: TGTGCCAGCAGCGGCACCGGGGAGCTGTTTTTT; cdr3_aa: CASSGTGELFF
clone_size: NA; d_call: NA; v_call: TRBV5-1; j_call: TRBJ1-6; cdr3_nt: TGCGCCAGCAGCTTCGGGTATTCACCCCTCCACTTT; cdr3_aa: CASSFGYSPLHF
clone_size: NA; d_call: NA; v_call: TRBV30; j_call: TRBJ2-7; cdr3_nt: TGTGCCTGGAGGGCCGACAGCTCCTACGAGCAGTACTTC; cdr3_aa: CAWRADSSYEQYF
clone_size: NA; d_call: NA; v_call: TRBV9; j_call: TRBJ2-1; cdr3_nt: TGTGCCAGCAGTAAATCCTACAATGAGCAGTTCTTC; cdr3_aa: CASSKSYNEQFF
clone_size: NA; d_call: TRBD2; v_call: TRBV10-2; j_call: TRBJ2-3; cdr3_nt: TGCGCCAGCAGTGATCCCGGACTAGCGGGGACAGATACGCAGTATTTT; cdr3_aa: CASSDPGLAGTDTQYF
clone_size: NA; d_call: TRBD1; v_call: TRBV19; j_call: TRBJ1-1; cdr3_nt: TGTGCCAGTAGTACGAGCTCCTACCAGGGGGGTGATACTGAAGCTTTCTTT; cdr3_aa: CASSTSSYQGGDTEAFF
clone_size: NA; d_call: TRBD2; v_call: TRBV6-5; j_call: TRBJ2-7; cdr3_nt: TGTGCCAGCAGTTACCGAGTAGCGGGAGACGAGCAGTACTTC; cdr3_aa: CASSYRVAGDEQYF
clone_size: NA; d_call: NA; v_call: TRBV18; j_call: TRBJ2-2; cdr3_nt: TGTGCCAGCTCACCTACGACAGGAATTAACACCGGGGAGCTGTTTTTT; cdr3_aa: CASSPTTGINTGELFF
clone_size: NA; d_call: NA; v_call: TRBV3-1/TRBV3-2; j_call: TRBJ1-1; cdr3_nt: TGTGCCAGCAGCCAAACAGTCGGCGACACTGAAGCTTTCTTT; cdr3_aa: CASSQTVGDTEAFF
clone_size: NA; d_call: TRBD1; v_call: TRBV29-1; j_call: TRBJ1-1; cdr3_nt: TGCAGCGCCCGAGGACAGGCACCCCATCGTGAAGCTTTCTTT; cdr3_aa: CSARGQAPHREAFF
clone_size: NA; d_call: NA; v_call: TRBV6-1; j_call: TRBJ1-1; cdr3_nt: TGTGCCAGCAGTGATCGGGAGGCCCGATGGGCTTTCTTT; cdr3_aa: CASSDREARWAFF
clone_size: NA; d_call: TRBD1; v_call: TRBV27; j_call: TRBJ2-1; cdr3_nt: TGTGCCAGCAGTCCAAGGGTTGACAGGGCCCTGGGCAATGAGCAGTTCTTC; cdr3_aa: CASSPRVDRALGNEQFF
clone_size: NA; d_call: NA; v_call: TRBV18; j_call: TRBJ1-5; cdr3_nt: TGTGCCAGCTCACTGGGACTTCCTCTCATGAGCAATCAGCCCCAGCATTTT; cdr3_aa: CASSLGLPLMSNQPQHF
clone_size: NA; d_call: NA; v_call: TRBV5-1; j_call: TRBJ1-3; cdr3_nt: TGCGCCAGCAGCGCGCAGACAGATGGAAACACCATATATTTT; cdr3_aa: CASSAQTDGNTIYF